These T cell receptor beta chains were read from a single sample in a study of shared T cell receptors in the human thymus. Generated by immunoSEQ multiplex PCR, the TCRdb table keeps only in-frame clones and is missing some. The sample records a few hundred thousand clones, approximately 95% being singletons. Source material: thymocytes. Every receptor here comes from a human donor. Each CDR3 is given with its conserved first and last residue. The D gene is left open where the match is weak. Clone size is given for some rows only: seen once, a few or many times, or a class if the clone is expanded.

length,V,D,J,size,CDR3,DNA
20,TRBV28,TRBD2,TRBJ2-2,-,CASSLGTSGRPSLNTGELFF,TGTGCCAGCAGTTTAGGGACTAGCGGGAGGCCCTCCTTGAACACCGGGGAGCTGTTTTTT
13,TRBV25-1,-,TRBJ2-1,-,CASSPRINNEQFF,TGTGCCAGCAGTCCCCGCATCAACAATGAGCAGTTCTTC
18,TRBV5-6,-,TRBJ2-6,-,CASSPSPESDSGANVLTF,TGTGCCAGCAGCCCGTCCCCAGAGAGTGACTCTGGGGCCAACGTCCTGACTTTC
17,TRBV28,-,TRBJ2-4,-,CASSLCLTGKGKNIQYF,TGTGCCAGCAGTTTATGCCTTACAGGGAAGGGCAAAAACATTCAGTACTTC
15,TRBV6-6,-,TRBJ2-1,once,CASSRRASSYNEQFF,TGTGCCAGCAGCAGGCGGGCTAGCTCCTACAATGAGCAGTTCTTC
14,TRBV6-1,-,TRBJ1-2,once,CASIRESLNYGYTF,TGTGCCAGCATCAGGGAGAGCCTTAACTATGGCTACACCTTC
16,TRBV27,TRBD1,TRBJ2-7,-,CASSTPGQADSYEQYF,TGTGCCAGCAGCACACCCGGACAGGCAGACTCCTACGAGCAGTACTTC
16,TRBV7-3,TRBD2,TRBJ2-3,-,CASSSGTSGSPDTQYF,TGTGCCAGCAGCTCCGGGACTAGCGGGAGCCCAGATACGCAGTATTTT
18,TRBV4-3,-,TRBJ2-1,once,CASSQELGIGQPFDEQFF,TGCGCCAGCAGCCAAGAGTTAGGAATTGGACAGCCTTTCGATGAGCAGTTCTTC
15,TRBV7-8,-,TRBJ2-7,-,CASSLYLSGSYEQYF,TGTGCCAGCAGCTTATACCTCAGCGGGTCTTACGAGCAGTACTTC
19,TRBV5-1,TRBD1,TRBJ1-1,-,CASSLVNRGRENMNTEAFF,TGCGCCAGCAGCTTGGTTAACAGGGGCAGGGAGAATATGAACACTGAAGCTTTCTTT
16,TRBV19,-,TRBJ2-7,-,CASSIDLPLSSYEQYF,TGTGCCAGTAGTATAGATTTGCCTCTGAGCTCCTACGAGCAGTACTTC
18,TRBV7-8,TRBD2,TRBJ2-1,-,CASAVGSRWIAGDNEQFF,TGTGCCAGCGCGGTGGGGTCCCGCTGGATAGCGGGAGACAATGAGCAGTTCTTC
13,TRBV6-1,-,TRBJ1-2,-,CASTDRPNYGYTF,TGTGCCAGCACTGACAGGCCTAACTATGGCTACACCTTC
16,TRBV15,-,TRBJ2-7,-,CATSRVGSGFSYEQYF,TGTGCCACCAGCAGAGTTGGGAGCGGGTTCTCCTACGAGCAGTACTTC
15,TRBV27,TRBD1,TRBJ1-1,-,CASSSRGQGNTEAFF,TGTGCCAGCAGCTCGAGGGGACAGGGGAACACTGAAGCTTTCTTT
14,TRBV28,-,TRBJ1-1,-,CASSFPWGEAEAFF,TGTGCCAGCAGTTTCCCCTGGGGGGAGGCTGAAGCTTTCTTT
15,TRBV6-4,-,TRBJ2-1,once,CASSRGPSSYNEQFF,TGTGCCAGCAGCCGCGGGCCTAGCTCCTACAATGAGCAGTTCTTC
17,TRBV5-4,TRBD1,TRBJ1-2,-,CASSLRRNRGPNYGYTF,TGTGCCAGCAGCTTACGGCGGAACAGGGGCCCTAACTATGGCTACACCTTC
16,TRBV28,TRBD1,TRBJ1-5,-,CASMGTGEYGNQPQHF,TGTGCCAGCATGGGGACAGGGGAATACGGCAATCAGCCCCAGCATTTT
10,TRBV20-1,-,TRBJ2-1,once,CSGTRPLEFF,TGCAGTGGGACCCGTCCCCTTGAGTTCTTC
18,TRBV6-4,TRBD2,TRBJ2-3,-,CASSVTPGTSGRIDTQYF,TGTGCCAGCAGCGTCACTCCCGGGACTAGCGGGAGGATCGATACGCAGTATTTT
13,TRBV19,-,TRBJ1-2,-,CATRRGGGYGYTF,TGTGCCACCCGAAGGGGAGGCGGCTATGGCTACACCTTC
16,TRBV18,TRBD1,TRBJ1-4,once,CASSPDRAGDSEKLFF,TGTGCCAGCTCACCGGACAGGGCGGGGGATAGTGAAAAACTGTTTTTT
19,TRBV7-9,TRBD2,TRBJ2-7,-,CASSLSYGTSGTLQYEQYF,TGTGCCAGCAGCCTCTCTTACGGGACTAGCGGAACGCTACAATACGAGCAGTACTTC
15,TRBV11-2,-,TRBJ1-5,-,CASSLEGREGQPQHF,TGTGCCAGCAGCTTAGAGGGCAGGGAGGGTCAGCCCCAGCATTTT
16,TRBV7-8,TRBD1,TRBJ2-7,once,CASSPLPGQGSYEQYF,TGTGCCAGCAGCCCGTTACCGGGACAGGGGTCCTACGAGCAGTACTTC
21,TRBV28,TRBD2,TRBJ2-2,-,CASSIPSPGLAGGCRTGELFF,TGTGCCAGCAGCATTCCCTCCCCGGGACTAGCGGGAGGTTGTCGCACCGGGGAGCTGTTTTTT
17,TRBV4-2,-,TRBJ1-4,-,CASSLSRGTTTNEKLFF,TGTGCCAGCAGCCTTTCCCGAGGGACAACAACTAATGAAAAACTGTTTTTT
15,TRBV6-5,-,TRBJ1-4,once,CASSYRGILDEKLFF,TGTGCCAGCAGTTACCGGGGAATCTTGGATGAAAAACTGTTTTTT
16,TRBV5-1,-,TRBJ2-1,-,CASSPEASPSYNEQFF,TGCGCCAGCAGCCCCGAGGCCTCACCCTCCTACAATGAGCAGTTCTTC
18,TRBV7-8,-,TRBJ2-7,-,CASTTRVGLVEGRVEQYF,TGTGCCAGCACTACCAGGGTGGGTTTGGTAGAGGGACGGGTCGAGCAGTACTTC
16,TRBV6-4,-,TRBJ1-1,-,CASSESGSGSVTEAFF,TGTGCCAGCAGTGAATCAGGGTCCGGTTCAGTCACTGAAGCTTTCTTT
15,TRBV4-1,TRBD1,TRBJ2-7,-,CASSQDGAGGYEQYF,TGCGCCAGCAGCCAAGACGGGGCAGGGGGCTACGAGCAGTACTTC